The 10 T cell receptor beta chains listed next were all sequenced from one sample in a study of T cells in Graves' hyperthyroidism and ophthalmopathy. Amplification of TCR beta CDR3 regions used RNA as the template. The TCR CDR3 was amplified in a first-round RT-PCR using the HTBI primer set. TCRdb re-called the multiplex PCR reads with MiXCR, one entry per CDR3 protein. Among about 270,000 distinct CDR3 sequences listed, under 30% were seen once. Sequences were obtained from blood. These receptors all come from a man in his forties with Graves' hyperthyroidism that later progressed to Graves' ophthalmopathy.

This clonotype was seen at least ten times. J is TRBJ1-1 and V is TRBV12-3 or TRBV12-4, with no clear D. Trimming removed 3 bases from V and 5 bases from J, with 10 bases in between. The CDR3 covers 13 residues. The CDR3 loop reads CASSFEAMTEAFF. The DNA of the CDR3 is TGTGCCAGCAGTTTTGAGGCCATGACTGAAGCTTTCTTT.

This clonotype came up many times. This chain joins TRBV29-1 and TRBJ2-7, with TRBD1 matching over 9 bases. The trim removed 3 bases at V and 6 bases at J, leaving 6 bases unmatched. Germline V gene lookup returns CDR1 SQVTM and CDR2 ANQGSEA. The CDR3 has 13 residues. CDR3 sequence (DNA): TGCAGCGTTGAGGGACAGGGCTCCAGCGAGCAGTACTTC. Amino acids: CSVEGQGSSEQYF.

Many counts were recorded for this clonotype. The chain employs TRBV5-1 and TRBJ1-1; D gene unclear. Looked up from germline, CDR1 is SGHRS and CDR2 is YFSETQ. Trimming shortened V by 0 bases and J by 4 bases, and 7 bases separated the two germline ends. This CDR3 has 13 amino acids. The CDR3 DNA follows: TGCGCCAGCAGCTTGGTACAGCTCACTGAAGCTTTCTTT. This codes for CASSLVQLTEAFF.

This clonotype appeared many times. Written as DNA, the CDR3 is TGTGCCAGCAGCTTCCCGGGACAGAACTATGGCTACACCTTC. As protein: CASSFPGQNYGYTF. The chain carries TRBV7-9 and TRBJ1-2, with 7 bases aligning to TRBD1. CDR1 and CDR2 from the germline V gene are SEHNR and FQNEAQ (reference sequence). CDR3 length equals 14 residues. The trim removed 3 bases at V and 2 bases at J, leaving 3 bases unmatched.

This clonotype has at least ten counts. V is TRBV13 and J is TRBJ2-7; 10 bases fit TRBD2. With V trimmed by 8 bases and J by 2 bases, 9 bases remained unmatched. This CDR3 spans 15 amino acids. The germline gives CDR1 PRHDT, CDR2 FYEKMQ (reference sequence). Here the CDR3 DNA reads TGTGCCAGCGGCGGGACTAGCGAAACCACCTACGAGCAGTACTTC. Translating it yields CASGGTSETTYEQYF.

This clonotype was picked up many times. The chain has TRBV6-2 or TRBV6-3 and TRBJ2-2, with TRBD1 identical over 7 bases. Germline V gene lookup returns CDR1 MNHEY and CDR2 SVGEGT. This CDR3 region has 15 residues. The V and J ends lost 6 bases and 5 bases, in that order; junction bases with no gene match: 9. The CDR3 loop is CASRSSGGSTGELFF. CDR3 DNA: TGTGCCAGCAGATCTTCAGGGGGATCAACCGGGGAGCTGTTTTTT.

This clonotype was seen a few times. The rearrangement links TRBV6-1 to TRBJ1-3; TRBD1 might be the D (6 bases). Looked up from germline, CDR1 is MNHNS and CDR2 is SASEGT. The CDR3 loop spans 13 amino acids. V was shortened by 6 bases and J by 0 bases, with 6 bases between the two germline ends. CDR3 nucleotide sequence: TGTGCCAGCAGGGACAGCTCTGGAAACACCATATATTTT. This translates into CASRDSSGNTIYF.

The CDR3 spells CASSSPAGAFSYTF. The CDR3 DNA reads as TGTGCCAGCAGTTCCCCGGCGGGGGCTTTCAGCTACACCTTC. This chain uses TRBV28 with TRBJ1-2; weak D call: TRBD1 (6 bases). From germline, CDR1 is MDHEN and CDR2 SYDVKM. The CDR3 extends over 14 amino acids. V dropped 4 bases and J dropped 9 bases, with 18 bases sitting between them.

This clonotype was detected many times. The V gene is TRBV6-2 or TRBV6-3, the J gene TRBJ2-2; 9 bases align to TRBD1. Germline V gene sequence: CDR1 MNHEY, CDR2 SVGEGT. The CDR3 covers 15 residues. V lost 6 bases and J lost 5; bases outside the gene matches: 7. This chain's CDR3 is CASRPGQGGTGELFF. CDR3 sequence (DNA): TGTGCCAGCAGACCGGGACAGGGAGGGACCGGGGAGCTGTTTTTT.

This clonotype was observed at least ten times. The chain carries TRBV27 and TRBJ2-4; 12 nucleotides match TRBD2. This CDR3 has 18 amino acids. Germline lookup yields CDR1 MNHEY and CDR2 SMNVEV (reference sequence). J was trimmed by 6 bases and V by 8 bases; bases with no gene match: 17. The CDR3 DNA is TGTGCCAGCTCCGCACTCACTAGCGGGAGGCCAATTTTAAACATTCAGTACTTC. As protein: CASSALTSGRPILNIQYF.